The source of this T cell receptor beta chain is a study of T cells in women clearing cervical HPV infection. Study background: HLA type stays a possible confounder, typing being limited.

The V end lost 5 bases, the J end lost 4 bases, and 18 bases lay between the germline ends. The germline gives CDR1 DFQATT, CDR2 SNEGSKA (reference sequence). CDR3 length equals 16 residues. Notes on this clone: No antigen is known for it. The DNA ends 3 residues before the CDR3 does, and the rest of the CDR3 is filled in from the germline J gene.

All donors had a single incident cervical HPV16 infection, not prevalent. Overall study results and limits: Repertoire richness, not evenness, was significantly elevated in CIN3+ cases versus controls. Controls had more TRBV6-7 (around 0.15%) than cases (0.11%).

Assay: immunoSEQ multiplex PCR; the TCRdb copy retains only in-frame clones and omits some. The sample includes roughly 30,000 clones. This TCR came from a woman between 18 and 69 years old with a cervical HPV16 infection that either progressed to CIN3+ or cleared (not recorded which). This chain joins TRBV20-1 and TRBJ2-6; the D gene is possibly TRBD2 (5 bases). The sequenced sample consisted of blood buffy coat. The covered CDR3 bases are TGCAGTGCTTTCCAAGTGAGGGCGAGGGGGGCCAACGTC. Translated: CSAFQVRARGANV. Given in full, the CDR3 is CSAFQVRARGANVLTF.